The following is a TCR beta chain sequence with its context. This entry belongs to a study of control samples from healthy donors and cancer patients. Germline V gene lookup returns CDR1 LGHDT and CDR2 YNNKEL (reference sequence). This CDR3 has 12 residues. The trim removed 4 bases at V and 7 bases at J, leaving 3 bases unmatched. Produced via immunoSEQ multiplex PCR; TCRdb's table is partial and in-frame only. The table has some 120,000 clones, around 90% seen once; the top ten hold around 8.9%. This chain connects TRBV3-1 (or the pseudogene TRBV3-2) to TRBJ1-1; TRBD1 aligns across 7 bases. Specimen: blood. This sequence was found in a man aged 18 to 29 in good health. The CDR3 DNA reads TGTGCCAGCAGCCGGTGGGACAGTGAAGCTTTCTTT. Protein sequence: CASSRWDSEAFF.